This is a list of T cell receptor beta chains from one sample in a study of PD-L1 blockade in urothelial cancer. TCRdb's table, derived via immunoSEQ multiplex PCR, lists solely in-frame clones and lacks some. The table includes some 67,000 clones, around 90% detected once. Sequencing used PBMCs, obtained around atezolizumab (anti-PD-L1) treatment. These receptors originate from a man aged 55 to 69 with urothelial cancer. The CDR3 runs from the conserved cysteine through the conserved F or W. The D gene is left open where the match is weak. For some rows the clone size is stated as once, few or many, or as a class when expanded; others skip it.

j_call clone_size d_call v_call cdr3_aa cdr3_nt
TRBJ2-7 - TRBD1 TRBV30 CAWSTKTGVLEQYF TGTGCCTGGAGTACAAAGACAGGGGTTCTCGAGCAGTACTTC
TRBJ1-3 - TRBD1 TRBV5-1 CASSYIGQGLGNTIYF TGCGCCAGCAGCTACATCGGACAGGGTCTCGGAAACACCATATATTTT
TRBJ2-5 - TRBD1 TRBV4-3 CASSQDLTGGGETQYF TGCGCCAGCAGCCAAGATTTGACAGGGGGCGGGGAGACCCAGTACTTC
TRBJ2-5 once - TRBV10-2 CASSDMPRETQYF TGCGCCAGCAGTGACATGCCCAGGGAGACCCAGTACTTC
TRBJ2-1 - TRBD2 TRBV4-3 CASSRTSGSFNEQFF TGCGCCAGCAGCCGGACTAGCGGGAGTTTCAATGAGCAGTTCTTC
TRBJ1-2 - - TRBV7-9 CASSSDSYGYTF TGTGCCAGCAGTTCAGACAGCTATGGCTACACCTTC
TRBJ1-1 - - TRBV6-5 CASRQENTEAFF TGTGCCAGCAGACAGGAGAACACTGAAGCTTTCTTT
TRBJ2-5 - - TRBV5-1 CASSPRDTLALRAETQYF TGCGCCAGCAGCCCCCGGGACACACTAGCGCTACGGGCAGAGACCCAGTACTTC
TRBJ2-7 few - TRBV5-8 CASSLTGAYEQYF TGTGCCAGCAGCCTGACAGGAGCCTACGAGCAGTACTTC
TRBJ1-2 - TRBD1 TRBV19 CASSLLGTGLVDGYTF TGTGCCAGTAGTCTCCTTGGGACAGGGCTGGTGGATGGCTACACCTTC
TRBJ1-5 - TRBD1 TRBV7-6 CASSPGQLQPQHF TGTGCCAGCAGCCCGGGACAGCTTCAGCCCCAGCATTTT
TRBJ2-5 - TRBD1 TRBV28 CASRPTGGRQETQYF TGTGCCAGCAGACCTACAGGGGGTCGGCAAGAGACCCAGTACTTC
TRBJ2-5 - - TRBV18 CASYGTLQETQYF TGTGCCAGCTACGGGACTCTTCAAGAGACCCAGTACTTC
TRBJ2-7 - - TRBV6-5 CASNRLANSYEQYF TGTGCCAGCAACCGGCTAGCAAACTCCTACGAGCAGTACTTC
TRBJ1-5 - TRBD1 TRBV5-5 CASSPWWDRANRATQPQHF TGTGCCAGCAGCCCATGGTGGGACAGGGCAAATAGGGCCACGCAGCCCCAGCATTTT
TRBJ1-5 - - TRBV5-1 CASSLEGSSNQPQHF TGCGCCAGCAGCCTAGAGGGAAGTAGCAATCAGCCCCAGCATTTT
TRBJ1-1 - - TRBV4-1 CASSQARDNSEAFF TGCGCCAGCAGCCAAGCTCGGGACAATTCTGAAGCTTTCTTT
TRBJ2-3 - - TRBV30 CAWSVSHRDTQYF TGTGCCTGGAGTGTATCCCACCGGGATACGCAGTATTTT
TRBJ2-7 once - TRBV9 CASSSRGGPYEQYF TGTGCCAGCAGCTCTAGGGGGGGTCCCTACGAGCAGTACTTC
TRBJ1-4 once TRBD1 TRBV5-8 CASTRRTGPNEKLFF TGTGCCAGCACCCGCCGGACAGGTCCAAATGAAAAACTGTTTTTT
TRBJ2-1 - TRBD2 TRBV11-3 CASSATSGGVNEQFF TGTGCCAGCAGCGCAACTAGCGGGGGGGTTAATGAGCAGTTCTTC
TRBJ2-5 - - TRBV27 CASSARGLVGAQYF TGTGCCAGCTCTGCGCGGGGGCTTGTAGGGGCCCAGTACTTC